This passage covers 8 T cell receptor beta chains from one sample sequenced in a study of blood T cell repertoires in COVID-19. The repertoire was sequenced with immunoSEQ multiplex PCR; TCRdb's copy has only in-frame clones and lacks some. The sample shows about 50,000 clones, roughly 85% of them seen only once. Sequenced input: peripheral blood. Source of these receptors: a man between 60 and 75 years old with acute or convalescent COVID-19.

The chain carries TRBV19 and TRBJ2-2, with 12 bases fitting TRBD2. The CDR3 spans 16 residues. Germline trimming cut 1 base from V and 6 bases from J; bases unmatched to any gene: 3. Germline CDR1 and CDR2: LNHDA and SQIVND (reference sequence). The CDR3 DNA reads TGTGCCAGTAGTATAGGACTAGCGGGAGTGTCCGGGGAGCTGTTTTTT. This translates into CASSIGLAGVSGELFF.

This clone was seen more than once but under ten times. The chain joins TRBV11-2 to TRBJ1-1; D possibly corresponds to TRBD1 (5 bases). This CDR3 has 14 residues. Germline-derived CDR1 and CDR2 are SGHAT and FQNNGV. V was trimmed by 4 bases and J by 7 bases, leaving 16 bases between them. Here the CDR3 reads CASSSLRGGGEAFF. DNA of the CDR3: TGTGCCAGCAGCTCCCTGCGGGGCGGGGGTGAAGCTTTCTTT.

This chain links TRBV3-1 (or the pseudogene TRBV3-2) with TRBJ2-7, with D uncertain. With 4 bases removed from V and 3 bases from J, the gap between germline ends came to 4 bases. The V gene's germline CDR1 is LGHDT and CDR2 YNNKEL (reference sequence). The CDR3 length is 11 residues. In DNA, the CDR3 is TGTGCCAGCAGCCGCTACTACGAGCAGTACTTC. As protein: CASSRYYEQYF.

CDR3 nucleotide sequence: TGCGCCAGCAGTCAGGTAATAGCGGGAGTAGGGGAGACCCAGTACTTC. Protein sequence: CASSQVIAGVGETQYF. This chain uses TRBV23-1 with TRBJ2-5; TRBD2 matches at 9 bases. TRBV23-1 is an open reading frame, and its role is uncertain. CDR3 size: 16 residues. V was clipped by 3 bases and J by 5 bases; unmatched bases: 10.

V is TRBV6-1 and J is TRBJ1-2; no firm D call. The CDR3 extends over 17 amino acids. Germline V gene lookup returns CDR1 MNHNS and CDR2 SASEGT. Trimming pared 2 bases from V and 6 bases from J, leaving 22 bases between. In DNA, the CDR3 is TGTGCCAGCAGTGAATTTAGAGTCTCCGGGGAGGGAAATGGCTACACCTTC. Translating it yields CASSEFRVSGEGNGYTF.

The chain is built from TRBV5-6 and TRBJ1-1; D is ambiguous. Trimming left V 0 bases short and J 1 base short, with 7 bases between. The CDR3 consists of 14 residues. Germline assignment: CDR1 SGHDT and CDR2 YYEEEE. CDR3 coding DNA: TGTGCCAGCAGCTTGGTGTCGGGGAACACTGAAGCTTTCTTT. It specifies CASSLVSGNTEAFF.

The J gene is TRBJ2-4, the V gene TRBV21-1; the listed D gene, TRBD2, was not tested against the DNA. TRBV21-1 is assigned pseudogene status. CDR3 length: 20 amino acids. The CDR3 here is CASTSNLLAGTDIAKNIQYF. CDR3 coding DNA: TGTGCCAGCACCTCGAACCTTTTAGCGGGGACCGATATAGCCAAAAACATTCAGTACTTC.

This chain joins TRBV5-1 and TRBJ2-1, with 11 positions matching TRBD2. The trim removed 2 bases at V and 7 bases at J, leaving 8 bases unmatched. The germline CDR1 and CDR2 sequences are SGHRS and YFSETQ. The CDR3 totals 16 residues. The CDR3, as DNA: TGCGCCAGCAGCTTTCTAGCGGGAGGCCCTGGTAATGAGCAGTTCTTC. This encodes CASSFLAGGPGNEQFF.